This TCR beta chain appears in the sequencing data of a study of blood T cell repertoires in COVID-19. Sequenced by immunoSEQ multiplex PCR; TCRdb stores in-frame clones only, minus some. The table lists under 300,000 clones, about nine tenths of them singletons. The V end was cut by 5 bases, the J end by 0 bases, with 8 bases between. This CDR3 contains 14 residues. The germline V gene encodes CDR1 SEHNR and CDR2 FQNEAQ (reference sequence). The chain has TRBV7-9 and TRBJ1-3, with D uncertain. This TCR was sampled from a woman between 35 and 50 years old who had recovered from COVID-19. Sequencing was carried out using PBMCs or T cells enriched from blood (not recorded which). The CDR3 reads CASSPGSSGNTIYF. As DNA, the CDR3 is TGTGCCAGCAGCCCAGGTAGCTCTGGAAACACCATATATTTT.